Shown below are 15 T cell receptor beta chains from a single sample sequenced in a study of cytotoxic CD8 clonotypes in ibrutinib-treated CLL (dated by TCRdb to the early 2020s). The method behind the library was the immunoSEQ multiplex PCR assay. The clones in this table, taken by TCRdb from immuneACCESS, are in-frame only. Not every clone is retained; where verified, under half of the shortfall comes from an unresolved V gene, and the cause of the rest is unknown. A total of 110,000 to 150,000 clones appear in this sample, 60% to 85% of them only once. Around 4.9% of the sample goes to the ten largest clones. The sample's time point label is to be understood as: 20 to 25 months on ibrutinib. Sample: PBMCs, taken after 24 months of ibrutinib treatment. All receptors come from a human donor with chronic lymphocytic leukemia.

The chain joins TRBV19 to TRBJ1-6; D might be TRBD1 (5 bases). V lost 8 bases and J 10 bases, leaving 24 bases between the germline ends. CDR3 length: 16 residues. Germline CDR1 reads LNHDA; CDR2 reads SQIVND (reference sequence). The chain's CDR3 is CASAGPAGGSSSPLHF. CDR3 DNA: TGTGCCAGTGCGGGGCCGGCGGGGGGTTCGAGCTCACCCCTCCACTTT.

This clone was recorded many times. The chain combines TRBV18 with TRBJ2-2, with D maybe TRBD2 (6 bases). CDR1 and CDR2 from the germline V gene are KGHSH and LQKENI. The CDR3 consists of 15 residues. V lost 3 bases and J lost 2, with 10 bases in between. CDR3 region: CASSPGTFNTGELFF. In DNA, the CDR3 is TGTGCCAGCTCACCGGGGACTTTTAACACCGGGGAGCTGTTTTTT.

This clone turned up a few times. The CDR3 protein is CASSTGGQGTTYEQYF. The CDR3 DNA reads TGTGCCAGCAGTACCGGAGGGCAGGGGACCACCTACGAGCAGTACTTC. This chain connects TRBV28 to TRBJ2-7, with D perhaps TRBD1 or TRBD2 (6 bases each). The V end lost 5 bases, the J end lost 2 bases, and 19 bases lay between the germline ends. The CDR3 sequence is 16 residues long. CDR1 and CDR2 (germline): MDHEN, SYDVKM.

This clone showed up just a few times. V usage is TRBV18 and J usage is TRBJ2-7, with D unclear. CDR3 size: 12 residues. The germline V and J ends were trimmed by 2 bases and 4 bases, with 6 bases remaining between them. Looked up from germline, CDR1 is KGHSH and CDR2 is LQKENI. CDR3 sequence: CASSPGEYEQYF. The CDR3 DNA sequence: TGTGCCAGCTCACCAGGCGAGTACGAGCAGTACTTC. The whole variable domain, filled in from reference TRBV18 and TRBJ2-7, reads NAGVMQNPRHLVRRRGQEARLRCSPMKGHSHVYWYRQLPEEGLKFMVYLQKENIIDESGMPKERFSAEFPKEGPSILRIQQVVRGDSAAYFCASSPGEYEQYFGPGTRLTVT.

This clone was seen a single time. The CDR3 is CASSRDRTMNTEAFF. The DNA for the CDR3 is TGCGCCAGCAGCCGGGACAGGACCATGAACACTGAAGCTTTCTTT. The chain uses TRBV5-1 and TRBJ1-1, with 8 positions matching TRBD1. The ends lost 4 bases at V and 0 bases at J; junction bases unmatched: 5. In germline, CDR1 is SGHRS, CDR2 YFSETQ. CDR3 length: 15 amino acids.

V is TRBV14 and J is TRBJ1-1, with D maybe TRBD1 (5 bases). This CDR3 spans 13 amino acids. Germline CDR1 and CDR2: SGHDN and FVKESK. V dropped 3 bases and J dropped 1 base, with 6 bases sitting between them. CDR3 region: CASSHTGNTEAFF. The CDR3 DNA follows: TGTGCCAGCAGCCATACAGGGAACACTGAAGCTTTCTTT.

The CDR3 DNA reads as TGTGCCAGCAGCTTAGTGGCGGAGACCCAGTACTTC. It specifies CASSLVAETQYF. The V gene is TRBV7-6, the J gene TRBJ2-5; D is unclear. This CDR3 region has 12 residues. V was cut by 1 base and J by 5 bases, with 5 bases left in between. Germline-derived CDR1 and CDR2 are SGHVS and FNYEAQ.

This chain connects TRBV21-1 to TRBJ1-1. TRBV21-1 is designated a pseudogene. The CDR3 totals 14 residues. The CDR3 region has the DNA TGTGCCAGCAGCAAAGCGTCGGGGGGGACTGAAGCTTTCTTT. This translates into CASSKASGGTEAFF.

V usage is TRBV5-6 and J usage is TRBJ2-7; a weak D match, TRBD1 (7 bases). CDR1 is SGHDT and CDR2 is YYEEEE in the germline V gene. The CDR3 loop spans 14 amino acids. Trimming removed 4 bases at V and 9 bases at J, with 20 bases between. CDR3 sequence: CASSPPRRGHGQYF. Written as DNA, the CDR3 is TGTGCCAGCAGCCCCCCCCGGAGGGGGCATGGGCAGTACTTC.

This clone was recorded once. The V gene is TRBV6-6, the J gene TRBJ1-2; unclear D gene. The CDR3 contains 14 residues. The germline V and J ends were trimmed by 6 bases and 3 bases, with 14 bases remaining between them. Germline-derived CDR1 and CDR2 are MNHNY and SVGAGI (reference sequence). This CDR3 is CASSSGSEYYGYTF. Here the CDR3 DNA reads TGTGCCAGCAGCTCAGGAAGTGAATACTATGGCTACACCTTC.

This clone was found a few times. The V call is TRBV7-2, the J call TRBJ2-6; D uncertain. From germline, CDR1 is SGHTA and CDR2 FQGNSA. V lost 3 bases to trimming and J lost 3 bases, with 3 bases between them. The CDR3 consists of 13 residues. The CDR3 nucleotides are TGTGCCAGCAGCTTGGTTGGGGCCAACGTCCTGACTTTC. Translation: CASSLVGANVLTF.

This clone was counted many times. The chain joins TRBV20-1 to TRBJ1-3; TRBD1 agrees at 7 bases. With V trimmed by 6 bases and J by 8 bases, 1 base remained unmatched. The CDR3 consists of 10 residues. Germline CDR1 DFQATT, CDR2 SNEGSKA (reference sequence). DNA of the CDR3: TGCAGTGCGCAGGGGGACACCATATATTTT. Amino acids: CSAQGDTIYF.

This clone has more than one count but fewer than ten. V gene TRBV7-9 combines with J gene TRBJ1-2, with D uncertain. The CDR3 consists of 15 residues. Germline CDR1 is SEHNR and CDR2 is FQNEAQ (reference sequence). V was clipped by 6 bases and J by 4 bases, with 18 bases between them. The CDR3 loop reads CASRRSNGWGYGYTF. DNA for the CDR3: TGTGCCAGCAGGAGGTCAAACGGGTGGGGCTATGGCTACACCTTC.

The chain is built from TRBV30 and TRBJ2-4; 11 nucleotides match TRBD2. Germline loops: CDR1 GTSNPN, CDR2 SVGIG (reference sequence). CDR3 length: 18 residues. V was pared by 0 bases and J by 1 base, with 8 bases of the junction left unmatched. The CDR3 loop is CAWSVGSGGAVAKNIQYF. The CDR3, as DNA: TGTGCCTGGAGTGTAGGTAGCGGGGGGGCCGTGGCCAAAAACATTCAGTACTTC.

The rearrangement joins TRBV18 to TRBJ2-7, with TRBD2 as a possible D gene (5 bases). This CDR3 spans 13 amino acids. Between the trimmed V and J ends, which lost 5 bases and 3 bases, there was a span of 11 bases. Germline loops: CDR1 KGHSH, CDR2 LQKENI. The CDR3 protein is CASSAQRIYEQYF. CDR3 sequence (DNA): TGTGCCAGCTCAGCCCAGCGGATCTACGAGCAGTACTTC.